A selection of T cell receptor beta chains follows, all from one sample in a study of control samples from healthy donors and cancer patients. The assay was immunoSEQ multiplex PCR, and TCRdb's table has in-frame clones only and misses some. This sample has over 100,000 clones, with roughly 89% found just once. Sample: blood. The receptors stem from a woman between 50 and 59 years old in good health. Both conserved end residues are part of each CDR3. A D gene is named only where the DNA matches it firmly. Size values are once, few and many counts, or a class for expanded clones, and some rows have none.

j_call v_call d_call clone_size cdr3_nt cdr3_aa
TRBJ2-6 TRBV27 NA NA TGTGCCAGCAGTCCCGGGATAAGGTCTGGGGCCAACGTCCTGACTTTC CASSPGIRSGANVLTF
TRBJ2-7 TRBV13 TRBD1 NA TGTGCCAGCAGCCAGGACAGGGCAAACGAGCAGTACTTC CASSQDRANEQYF
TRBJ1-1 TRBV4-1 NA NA TGCGCCAGCAGCTACCGAGGCCCCGCTGAAGCTTTCTTT CASSYRGPAEAFF
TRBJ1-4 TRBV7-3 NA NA TGTGCCAGCAGCTTATACCCCCTTAGGGGGGACGAAAAACTGTTTTTT CASSLYPLRGDEKLFF
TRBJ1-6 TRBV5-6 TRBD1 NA TGTGCCAGCAGTTTATTGGGACAGGGAAATTCACCCCTCCACTTT CASSLLGQGNSPLHF
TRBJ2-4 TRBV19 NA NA TGTGCCAGTAGTGAGTGGGCCGACAAAAACATTCAGTACTTC CASSEWADKNIQYF
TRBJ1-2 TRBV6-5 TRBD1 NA TGTGCCAGCAGCGACCACTGGGACAGTTTTAGCTACACCTTC CASSDHWDSFSYTF
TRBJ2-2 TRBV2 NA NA TGTGCCAGCAGGGGGATTGACACCGGGGAGCTGTTTTTT CASRGIDTGELFF
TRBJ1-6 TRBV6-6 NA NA TGTGCCACCCAGGGGAGGGGAGAATCACCCCTCCACTTT CATQGRGESPLHF
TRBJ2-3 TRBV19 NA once TGTGCCAGTAGTCGATGGGATACGCAGTATTTT CASSRWDTQYF
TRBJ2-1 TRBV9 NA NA TGTGCCAGCAGCGCGGCATTGGGGGGCCACCCCACCGAGCAGTTCTTC CASSAALGGHPTEQFF
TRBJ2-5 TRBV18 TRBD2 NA TGTGCCAGCTCCCAGTCCGGGACTAGCGGGATGGCCCAGTACTTC CASSQSGTSGMAQYF
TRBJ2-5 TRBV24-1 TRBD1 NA TGTGCCACCAGTGATTCCGGGACAGGGAGAGAGACCCAGTACTTC CATSDSGTGRETQYF
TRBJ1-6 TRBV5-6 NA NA TGTGCCAGCAGCTTGTACGGCAATTCACCCCTCCACTTT CASSLYGNSPLHF
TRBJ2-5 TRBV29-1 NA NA TGCAGCGCCCCGGAGGGAGAGACCCAGTACTTC CSAPEGETQYF
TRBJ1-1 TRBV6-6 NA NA TGTGCCAGCAGTGCTTTGAACACTGAAGCTTTCTTT CASSALNTEAFF
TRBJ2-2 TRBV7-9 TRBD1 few TGTGCCAGCAGCTTCCGGACAGGGGGCCGGGACGGGGAGCTGTTTTTT CASSFRTGGRDGELFF
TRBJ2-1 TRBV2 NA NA TGTGCCAGCAGCAAACAACCGGCCGGGCCGTTTTTCTCCTACAATGAGCAGTTCTTC CASSKQPAGPFFSYNEQFF
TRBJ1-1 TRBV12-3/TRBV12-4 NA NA TGTGCCAGCAGACAAAAACTGGCTTTCTTT CASRQKLAFF
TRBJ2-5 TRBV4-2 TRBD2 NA TGTGCCAGCAGCCAAGCAGCGGGGGGGCCAGAGACCCAGTACTTC CASSQAAGGPETQYF
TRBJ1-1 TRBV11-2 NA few TGTGCCAGCAGCTTACGGCCCACTGAAGCTTTCTTT CASSLRPTEAFF
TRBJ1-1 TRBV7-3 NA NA TGTGCCAGCAGCTCCGGACGGGCGAACACTGAAGCTTTCTTT CASSSGRANTEAFF
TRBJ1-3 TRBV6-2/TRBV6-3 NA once TGTGCCAGCAGTCAATCCGGGAAAGCCGGAAACACCATATATTTT CASSQSGKAGNTIYF
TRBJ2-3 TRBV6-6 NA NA TGTGCCAGCAGCGGTGGCACAGATACGCAGTATTTT CASSGGTDTQYF
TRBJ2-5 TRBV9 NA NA TGTGCCAGCAGCCCATCCCCCGGGGTTGAGACCCAGTACTTC CASSPSPGVETQYF
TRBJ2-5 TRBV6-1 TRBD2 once TGTGCCAGCAGTGAATCCGTATTCTCGACTAGCGGGGGGCGAGAGACCCAGTACTTC CASSESVFSTSGGRETQYF
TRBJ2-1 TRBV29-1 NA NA TGCAGCGTTGGTGGCCTCTACAATGAGCAGTTCTTC CSVGGLYNEQFF
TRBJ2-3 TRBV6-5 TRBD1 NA TGTGCCAGCAGTTACTACGGACAGGGTACAGATACGCAGTATTTT CASSYYGQGTDTQYF
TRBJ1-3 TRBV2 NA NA TGTGCCAGCAGTGATTCGGTGACCGATATCTCTGGAAACACCATATATTTT CASSDSVTDISGNTIYF
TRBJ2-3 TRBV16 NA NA TGTGCCAGCAGCCACGGCGGGACTCTCGCTAGCACAGATACGCAGTATTTT CASSHGGTLASTDTQYF
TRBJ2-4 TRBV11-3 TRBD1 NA TGTGCCAGCAGCTCGGCCACAGGGGGGAGAGCAGCCAAAAACATTCAGTACTTC CASSSATGGRAAKNIQYF
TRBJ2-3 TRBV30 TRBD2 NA TGTGCCTGGAGTGCACTAGCGGGAGGGGCAGATACGCAGTATTTT CAWSALAGGADTQYF
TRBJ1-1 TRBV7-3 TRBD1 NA TGTGCCAGCAGCCCGGGACAGGGCCTGAACACTGAAGCTTTCTTT CASSPGQGLNTEAFF
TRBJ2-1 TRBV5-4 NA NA TGTGCCAGCGGAATCGGGAACAAGGAGGAGCAGTTCTTC CASGIGNKEEQFF
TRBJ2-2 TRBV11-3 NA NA TGTGCCAGCAGCTTAGGAGGCAGTCCCGGGGAGCTGTTTTTT CASSLGGSPGELFF
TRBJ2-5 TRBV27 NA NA TGTGCCAGCAGTTTAACCTACTACGGGGGCCAAGAGACCCAGTACTTC CASSLTYYGGQETQYF
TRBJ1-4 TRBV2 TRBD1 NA TGTGCCAGCTCGGGACAGGGTAATGAAAAACTGTTTTTT CASSGQGNEKLFF